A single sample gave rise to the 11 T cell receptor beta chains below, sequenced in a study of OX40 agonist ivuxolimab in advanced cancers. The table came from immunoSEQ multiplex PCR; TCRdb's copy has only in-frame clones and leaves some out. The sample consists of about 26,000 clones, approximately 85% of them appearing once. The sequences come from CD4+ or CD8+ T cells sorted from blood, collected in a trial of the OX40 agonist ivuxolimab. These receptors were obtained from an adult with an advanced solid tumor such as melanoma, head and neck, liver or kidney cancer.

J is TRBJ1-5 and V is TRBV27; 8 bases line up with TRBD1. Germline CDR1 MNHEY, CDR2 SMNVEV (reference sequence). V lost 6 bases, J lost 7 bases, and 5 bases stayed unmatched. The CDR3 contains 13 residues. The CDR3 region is CASSGTGRQPQHF. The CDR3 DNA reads TGTGCCAGCAGCGGGACAGGTAGACAGCCCCAGCATTTT.

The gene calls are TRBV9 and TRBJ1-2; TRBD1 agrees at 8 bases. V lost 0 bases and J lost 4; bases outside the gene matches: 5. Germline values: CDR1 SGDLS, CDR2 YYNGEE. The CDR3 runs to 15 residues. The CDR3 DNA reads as TGTGCCAGCAGCGTAGGGGACAGGCCGTTCTATGGCTACACCTTC. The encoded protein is CASSVGDRPFYGYTF.

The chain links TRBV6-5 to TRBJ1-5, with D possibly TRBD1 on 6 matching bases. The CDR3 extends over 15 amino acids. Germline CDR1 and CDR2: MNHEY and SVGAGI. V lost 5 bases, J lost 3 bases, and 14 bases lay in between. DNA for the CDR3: TGTGCCAGCAGTCGTGGACAGCATCCCAATCAGCCCCAGCATTTT. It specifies CASSRGQHPNQPQHF.

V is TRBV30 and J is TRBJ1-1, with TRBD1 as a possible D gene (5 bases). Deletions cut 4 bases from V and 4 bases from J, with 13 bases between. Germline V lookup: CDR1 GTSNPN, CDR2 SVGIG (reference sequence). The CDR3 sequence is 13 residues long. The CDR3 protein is CAWTQGVGTEAFF. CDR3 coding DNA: TGTGCCTGGACTCAGGGTGTGGGCACTGAAGCTTTCTTT.

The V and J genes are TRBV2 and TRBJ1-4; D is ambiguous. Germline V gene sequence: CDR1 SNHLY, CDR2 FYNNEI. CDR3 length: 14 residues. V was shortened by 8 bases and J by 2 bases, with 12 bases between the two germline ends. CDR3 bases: TGTGCCAGCCTTAAGTTGGGTACTAATGAAAAACTGTTTTTT. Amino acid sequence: CASLKLGTNEKLFF.

CDR3 residues: CASRPRDSYEQYF. For the CDR3, the DNA is TGTGCCAGCAGGCCGCGGGACAGCTACGAGCAGTACTTC. J is TRBJ2-7 and V is TRBV7-9; possibly TRBD1 for D (7 bases). CDR1 SEHNR and CDR2 FQNEAQ come from the germline V gene (reference sequence). Trimming removed 6 bases at V and 3 bases at J, with 12 bases between. This CDR3 contains 13 residues.

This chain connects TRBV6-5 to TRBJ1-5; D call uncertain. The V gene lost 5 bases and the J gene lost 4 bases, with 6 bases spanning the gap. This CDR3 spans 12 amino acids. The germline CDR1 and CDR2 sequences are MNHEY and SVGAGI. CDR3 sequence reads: CASSDWNQPQHF. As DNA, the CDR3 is TGTGCCAGCAGTGATTGGAATCAGCCCCAGCATTTT.

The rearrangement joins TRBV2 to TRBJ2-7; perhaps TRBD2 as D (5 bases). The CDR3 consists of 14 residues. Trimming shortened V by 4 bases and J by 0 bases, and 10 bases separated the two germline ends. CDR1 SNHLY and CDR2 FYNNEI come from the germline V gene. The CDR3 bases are TGTGCCAGCAGTGGGGAGACCTCCTCCTACGAGCAGTACTTC. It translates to CASSGETSSYEQYF. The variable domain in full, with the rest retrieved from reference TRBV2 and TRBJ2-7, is EPEVTQTPSHQVTQMGQEVILRCVPISNHLYFYWYRQILGQKVEFLVSFYNNEISEKSEIFDDQFSVERPDGSNFTLKIRSTKLEDSAMYFCASSGETSSYEQYFGPGTRLTVT.

The CDR3 coding sequence is TGTGCCAGCAGGGACAGGGTCTACGAGCAGTACTTC. It specifies CASRDRVYEQYF. This chain connects TRBV6-8 to TRBJ2-7, with TRBD1 identical over 8 bases. V shed 6 bases, J shed 3 bases, and the junction held 1 base outside the gene matches. CDR1 MNHGY and CDR2 SAAAGT come from the germline V gene. This CDR3 is 12 amino acids long.

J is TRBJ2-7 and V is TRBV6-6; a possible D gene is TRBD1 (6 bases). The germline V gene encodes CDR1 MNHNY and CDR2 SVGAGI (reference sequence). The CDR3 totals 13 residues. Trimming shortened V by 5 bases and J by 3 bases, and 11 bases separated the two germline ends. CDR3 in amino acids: CASSRVDSYEQYF. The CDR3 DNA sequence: TGTGCCAGCAGTCGAGTGGACAGCTACGAGCAGTACTTC.

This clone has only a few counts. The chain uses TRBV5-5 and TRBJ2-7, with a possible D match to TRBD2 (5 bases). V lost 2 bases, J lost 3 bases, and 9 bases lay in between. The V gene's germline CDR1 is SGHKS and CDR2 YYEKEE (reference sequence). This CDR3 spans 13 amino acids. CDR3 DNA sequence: TGTGCCAGCAGCTTAGAAGCGGACTACGAGCAGTACTTC. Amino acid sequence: CASSLEADYEQYF.